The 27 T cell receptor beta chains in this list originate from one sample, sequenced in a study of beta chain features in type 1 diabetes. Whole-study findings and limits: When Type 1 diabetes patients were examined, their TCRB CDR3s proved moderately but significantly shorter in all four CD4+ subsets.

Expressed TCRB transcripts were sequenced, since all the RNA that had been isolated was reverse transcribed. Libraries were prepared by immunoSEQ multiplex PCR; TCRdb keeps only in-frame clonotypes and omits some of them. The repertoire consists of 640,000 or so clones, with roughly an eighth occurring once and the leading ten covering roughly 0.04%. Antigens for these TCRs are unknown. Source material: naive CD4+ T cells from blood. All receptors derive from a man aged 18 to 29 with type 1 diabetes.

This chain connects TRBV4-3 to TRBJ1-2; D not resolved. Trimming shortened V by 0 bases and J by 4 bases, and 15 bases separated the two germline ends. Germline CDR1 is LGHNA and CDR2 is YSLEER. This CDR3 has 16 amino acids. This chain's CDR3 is CASSQDLSVGGYGYTF. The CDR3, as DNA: TGCGCCAGCAGCCAAGATTTATCGGTGGGCGGCTATGGCTACACCTTC.

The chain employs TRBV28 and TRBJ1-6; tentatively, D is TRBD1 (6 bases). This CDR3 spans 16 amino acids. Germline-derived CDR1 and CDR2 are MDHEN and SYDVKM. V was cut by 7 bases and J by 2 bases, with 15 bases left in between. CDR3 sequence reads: CASISQGLTYNSPLHF. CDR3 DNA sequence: TGTGCCAGCATTTCTCAGGGGCTGACCTATAATTCACCCCTCCACTTT.

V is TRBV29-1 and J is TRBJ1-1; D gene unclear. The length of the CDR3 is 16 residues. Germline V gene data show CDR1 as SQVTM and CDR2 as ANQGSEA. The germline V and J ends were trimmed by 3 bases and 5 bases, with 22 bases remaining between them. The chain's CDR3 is CSVERQFRAPGTEAFF. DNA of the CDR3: TGCAGCGTTGAGAGGCAGTTTAGGGCACCCGGGACTGAAGCTTTCTTT.

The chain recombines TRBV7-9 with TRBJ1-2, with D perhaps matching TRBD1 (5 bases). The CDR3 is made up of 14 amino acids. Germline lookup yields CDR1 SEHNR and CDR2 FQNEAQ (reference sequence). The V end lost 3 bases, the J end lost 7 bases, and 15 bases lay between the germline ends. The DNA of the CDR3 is TGTGCCAGCAGCTTGGGGGAGGAGAACGGTGGCTACACCTTC. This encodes CASSLGEENGGYTF. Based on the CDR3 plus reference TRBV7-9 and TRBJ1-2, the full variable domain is DTGVSQNPRHKITKRGQNVTFRCDPISEHNRLYWYRQTLGQGPEFLTYFQNEAQLEKSRLLSDRFSAERPKGSFSTLEIQRTEQGDSAMYLCASSLGEENGGYTFGSGTRLTVV.

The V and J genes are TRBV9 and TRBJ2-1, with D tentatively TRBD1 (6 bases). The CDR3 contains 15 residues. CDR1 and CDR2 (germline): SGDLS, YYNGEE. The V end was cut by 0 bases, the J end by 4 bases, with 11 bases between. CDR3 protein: CASSVGGHMYNEQFF. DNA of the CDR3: TGTGCCAGCAGCGTAGGGGGACACATGTACAATGAGCAGTTCTTC.

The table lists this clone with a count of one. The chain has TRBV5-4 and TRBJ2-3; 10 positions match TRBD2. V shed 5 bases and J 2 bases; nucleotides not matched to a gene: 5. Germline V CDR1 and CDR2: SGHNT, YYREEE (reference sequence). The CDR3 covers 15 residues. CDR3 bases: TGTGCCAGCAGGTCACTAGCGGGGACCACAGATACGCAGTATTTT. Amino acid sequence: CASRSLAGTTDTQYF.

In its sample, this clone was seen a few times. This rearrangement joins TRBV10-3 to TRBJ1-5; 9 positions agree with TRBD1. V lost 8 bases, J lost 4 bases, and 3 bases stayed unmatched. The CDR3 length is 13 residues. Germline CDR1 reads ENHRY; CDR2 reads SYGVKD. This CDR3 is CAIAGTGNQPQHF. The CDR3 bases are TGTGCCATCGCCGGGACAGGGAATCAGCCCCAGCATTTT.

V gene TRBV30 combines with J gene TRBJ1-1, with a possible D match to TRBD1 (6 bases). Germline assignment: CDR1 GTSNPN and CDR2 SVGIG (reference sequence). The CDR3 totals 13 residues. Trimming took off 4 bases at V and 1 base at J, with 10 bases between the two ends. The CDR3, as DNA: TGTGCCTGGACAGGGGAGACGAACACTGAAGCTTTCTTT. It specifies CAWTGETNTEAFF.

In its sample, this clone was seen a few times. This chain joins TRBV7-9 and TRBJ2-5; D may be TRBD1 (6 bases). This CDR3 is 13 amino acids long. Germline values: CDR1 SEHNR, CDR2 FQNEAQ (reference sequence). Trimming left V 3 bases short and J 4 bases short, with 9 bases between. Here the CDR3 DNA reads TGTGCCAGCAGCTTGACAGGAGGAGAGACCCAGTACTTC. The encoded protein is CASSLTGGETQYF.

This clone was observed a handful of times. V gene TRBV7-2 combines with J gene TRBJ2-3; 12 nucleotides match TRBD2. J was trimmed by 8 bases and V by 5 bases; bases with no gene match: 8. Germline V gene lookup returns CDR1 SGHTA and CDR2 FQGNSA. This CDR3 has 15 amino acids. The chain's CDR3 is CASSPRLAGASTQYF. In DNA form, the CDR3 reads TGTGCCAGCAGCCCTCGACTAGCGGGGGCCTCTACGCAGTATTTT.

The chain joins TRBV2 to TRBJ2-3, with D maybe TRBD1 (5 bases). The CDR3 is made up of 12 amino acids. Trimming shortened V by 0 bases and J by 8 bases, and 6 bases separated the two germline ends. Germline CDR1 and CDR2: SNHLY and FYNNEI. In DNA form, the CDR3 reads TGTGCCAGCAGTGAAGCAGGGGCTACGCAGTATTTT. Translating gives CASSEAGATQYF.

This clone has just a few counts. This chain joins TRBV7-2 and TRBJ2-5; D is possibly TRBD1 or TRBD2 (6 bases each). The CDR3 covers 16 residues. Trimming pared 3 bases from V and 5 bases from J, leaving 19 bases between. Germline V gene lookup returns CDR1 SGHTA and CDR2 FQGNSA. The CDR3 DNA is TGTGCCAGCAGCTTCGGGGGCGATAGCCCTGGGGAGACCCAGTACTTC. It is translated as CASSFGGDSPGETQYF.

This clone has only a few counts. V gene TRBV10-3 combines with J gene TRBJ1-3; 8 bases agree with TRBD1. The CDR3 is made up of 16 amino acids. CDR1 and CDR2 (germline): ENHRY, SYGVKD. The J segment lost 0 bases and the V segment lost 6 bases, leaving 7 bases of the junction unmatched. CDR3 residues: CAISAQGALSGNTIYF. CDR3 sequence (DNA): TGTGCCATCAGCGCGCAGGGGGCCCTCTCTGGAAACACCATATATTTT.

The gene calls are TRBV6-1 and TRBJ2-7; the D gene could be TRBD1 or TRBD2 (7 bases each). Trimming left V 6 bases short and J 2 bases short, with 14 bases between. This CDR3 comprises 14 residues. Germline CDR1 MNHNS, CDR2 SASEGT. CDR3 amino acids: CASRRQGGPYEQYF. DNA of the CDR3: TGTGCCAGCAGGAGACAGGGAGGGCCCTACGAGCAGTACTTC.

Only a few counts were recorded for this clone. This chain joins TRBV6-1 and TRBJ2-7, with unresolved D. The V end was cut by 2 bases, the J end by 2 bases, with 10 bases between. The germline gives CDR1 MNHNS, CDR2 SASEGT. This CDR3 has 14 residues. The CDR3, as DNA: TGTGCCAGCAGTGAACCCTCGGATGCCTACGAGCAGTACTTC. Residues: CASSEPSDAYEQYF.

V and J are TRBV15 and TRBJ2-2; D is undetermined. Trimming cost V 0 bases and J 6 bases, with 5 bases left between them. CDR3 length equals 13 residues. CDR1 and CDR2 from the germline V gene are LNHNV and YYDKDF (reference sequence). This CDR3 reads CATSRDPSGELFF. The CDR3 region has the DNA TGTGCCACCAGCAGAGACCCATCCGGGGAGCTGTTTTTT.

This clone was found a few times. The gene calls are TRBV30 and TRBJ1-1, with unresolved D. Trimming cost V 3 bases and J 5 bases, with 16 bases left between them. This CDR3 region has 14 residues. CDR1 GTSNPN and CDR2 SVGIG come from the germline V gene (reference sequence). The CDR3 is CAWRRGPRGTEAFF. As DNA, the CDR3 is TGTGCCTGGAGGCGCGGGCCAAGAGGGACTGAAGCTTTCTTT.

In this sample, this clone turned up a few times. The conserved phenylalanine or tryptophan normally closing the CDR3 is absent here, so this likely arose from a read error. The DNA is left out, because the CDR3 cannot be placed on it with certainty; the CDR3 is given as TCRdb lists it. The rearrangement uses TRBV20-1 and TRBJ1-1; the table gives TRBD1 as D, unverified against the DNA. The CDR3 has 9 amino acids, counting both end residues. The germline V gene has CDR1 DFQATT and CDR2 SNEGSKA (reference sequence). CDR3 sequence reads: CSARDYSQL.

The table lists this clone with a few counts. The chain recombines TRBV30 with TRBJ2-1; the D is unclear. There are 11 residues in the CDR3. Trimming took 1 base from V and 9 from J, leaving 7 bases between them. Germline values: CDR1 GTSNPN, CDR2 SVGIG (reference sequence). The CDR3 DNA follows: TGTGCCTGGAGTGGCATGGGTGAGCAGTTCTTC. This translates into CAWSGMGEQFF. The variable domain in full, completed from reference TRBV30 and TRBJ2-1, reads SQTIHQWPATLVQPVGSPLSLECTVEGTSNPNLYWYRQAAGRGLQLLFYSVGIGQISSEVPQNLSASRPQDRQFILSSKKLLLSDSGFYLCAWSGMGEQFFGPGTRLTVL.

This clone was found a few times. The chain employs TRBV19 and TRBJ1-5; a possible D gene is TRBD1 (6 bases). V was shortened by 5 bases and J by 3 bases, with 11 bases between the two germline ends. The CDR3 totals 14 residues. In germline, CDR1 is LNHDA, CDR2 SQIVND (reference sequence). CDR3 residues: CASSYQGSNQPQHF. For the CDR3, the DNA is TGTGCCAGTAGTTACCAGGGGTCCAATCAGCCCCAGCATTTT.

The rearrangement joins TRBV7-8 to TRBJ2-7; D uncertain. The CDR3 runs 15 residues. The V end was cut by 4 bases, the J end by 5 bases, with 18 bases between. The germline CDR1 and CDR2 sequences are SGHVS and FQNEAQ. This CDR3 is CASSSGSGSLHEQYF. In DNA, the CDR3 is TGTGCCAGCAGCTCAGGTTCAGGTAGCCTCCACGAGCAGTACTTC.

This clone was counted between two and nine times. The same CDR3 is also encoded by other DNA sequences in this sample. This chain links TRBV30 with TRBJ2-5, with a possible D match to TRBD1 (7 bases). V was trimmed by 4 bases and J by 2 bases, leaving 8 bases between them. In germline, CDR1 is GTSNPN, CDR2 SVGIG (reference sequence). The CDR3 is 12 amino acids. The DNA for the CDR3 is TGTGCCTGGACAGGGGGGCAAGAGACCCAGTACTTC. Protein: CAWTGGQETQYF. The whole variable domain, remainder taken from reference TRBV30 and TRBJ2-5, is SQTIHQWPATLVQPVGSPLSLECTVEGTSNPNLYWYRQAAGRGLQLLFYSVGIGQISSEVPQNLSASRPQDRQFILSSKKLLLSDSGFYLCAWTGGQETQYFGPGTRLLVL.

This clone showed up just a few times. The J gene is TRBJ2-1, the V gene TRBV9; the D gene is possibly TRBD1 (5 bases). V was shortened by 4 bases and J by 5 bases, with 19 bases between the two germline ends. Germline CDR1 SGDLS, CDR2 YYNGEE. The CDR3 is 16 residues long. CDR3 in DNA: TGTGCCAGCAGCTCAGACGATAGGGGTGTCCACAATGAGCAGTTCTTC. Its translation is CASSSDDRGVHNEQFF.

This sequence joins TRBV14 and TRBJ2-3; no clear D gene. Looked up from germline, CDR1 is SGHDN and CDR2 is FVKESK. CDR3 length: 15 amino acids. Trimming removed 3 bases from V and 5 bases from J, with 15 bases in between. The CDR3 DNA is TGTGCCAGCAGCCAGCATGTACTTCCCCAAGATACGCAGTATTTT. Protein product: CASSQHVLPQDTQYF. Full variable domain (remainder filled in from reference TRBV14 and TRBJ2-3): EAGVTQFPSHSVIEKGQTVTLRCDPISGHDNLYWYRRVMGKEIKFLLHFVKESKQDESGMPNNRFLAERTGGTYSTLKVQPAELEDSGVYFCASSQHVLPQDTQYFGPGTRLTVL.

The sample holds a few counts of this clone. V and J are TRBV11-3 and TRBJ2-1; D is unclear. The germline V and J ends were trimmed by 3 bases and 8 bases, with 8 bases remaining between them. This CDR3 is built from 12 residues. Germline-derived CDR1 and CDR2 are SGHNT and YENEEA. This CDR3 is CASSFSWDEQFF. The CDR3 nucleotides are TGTGCCAGCAGCTTCTCGTGGGATGAGCAGTTCTTC.

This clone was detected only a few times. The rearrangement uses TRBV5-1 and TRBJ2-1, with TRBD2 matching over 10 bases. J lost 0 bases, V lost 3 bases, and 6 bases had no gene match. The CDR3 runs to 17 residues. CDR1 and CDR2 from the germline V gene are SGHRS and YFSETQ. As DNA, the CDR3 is TGCGCCAGCAGCTCTACTAGCGGGGATTACTCCTACAATGAGCAGTTCTTC. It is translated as CASSSTSGDYSYNEQFF.

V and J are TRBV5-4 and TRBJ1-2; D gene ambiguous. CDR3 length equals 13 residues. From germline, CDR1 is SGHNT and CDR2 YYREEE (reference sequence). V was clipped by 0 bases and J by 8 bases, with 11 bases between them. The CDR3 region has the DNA TGTGCCAGCAGCTTGGCACGGGGAGAGGGCTACACCTTC. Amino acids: CASSLARGEGYTF. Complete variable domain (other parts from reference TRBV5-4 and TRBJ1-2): ETGVTQSPTHLIKTRGQQVTLRCSSQSGHNTVSWYQQALGQGPQFIFQYYREEENGRGNFPPRFSGLQFPNYSSELNVNALELDDSALYLCASSLARGEGYTFGSGTRLTVV.